Listed below are T cell receptor beta chains from one sample, sequenced in a study of CD8 T cells in Susac syndrome. TCRdb used MiXCR to reprocess the immunoSEQ multiplex PCR reads, holding one entry per CDR3 protein. The profile shows fewer than 60,000 distinct CDR3 sequences, around 95% of them singletons. Sequencing was performed on CD8+ T cells from PBMCs. Every receptor here comes from a human donor with Susac syndrome. Both conserved end residues are part of each CDR3. A D gene is named only where the DNA matches it firmly. The listing skips clone size in some rows; elsewhere it reads once, few, many or a size class.

>TRBJ2-7|few|TRBD2|TRBV5-6
CASSLAPGTSLAYEQYF
TGTGCCAGCAGCTTGGCCCCCGGGACTAGCTTGGCCTACGAGCAGTACTTC
>TRBJ1-2|-|-|TRBV12-3/TRBV12-4
CASSLSPRADGYTF
TGTGCCAGCAGTTTAAGTCCCAGGGCAGATGGCTACACCTTC
>TRBJ2-7|-|-|TRBV19
CASSMGVGSYEQYF
TGTGCCAGTAGTATGGGGGTAGGATCCTACGAGCAGTACTTC
>TRBJ2-7|-|-|TRBV7-9
CASSQALGLLDSYEQYF
TGTGCCAGCAGTCAGGCTCTAGGGCTCTTGGACTCCTACGAGCAGTACTTC
>TRBJ2-1|once|-|TRBV9
CASSVEQGSYNEQFF
TGTGCCAGCAGCGTAGAGCAGGGCTCCTACAATGAGCAGTTCTTC
>TRBJ2-3|few|-|TRBV12-3/TRBV12-4
CASSLGGSTDTQYF
TGTGCCAGCAGTTTAGGGGGTAGCACAGATACGCAGTATTTT
>TRBJ1-1|-|-|TRBV5-4
CASTAQNTEAFF
TGTGCCAGCACCGCCCAGAACACTGAAGCTTTCTTT
>TRBJ2-5|-|TRBD1|TRBV6-6
CASTRGRGQETQYF
TGTGCCAGCACCCGCGGCAGGGGGCAAGAGACCCAGTACTTC
>TRBJ1-3|once|-|TRBV12-3/TRBV12-4
CASSPRGRSSGNTIYF
TGTGCCAGCAGTCCCCGGGGGCGCAGCTCTGGAAACACCATATATTTT
>TRBJ2-1|-|-|TRBV29-1
CSANPLGEQFF
TGCAGCGCCAACCCGTTGGGGGAGCAGTTCTTC
>TRBJ1-5|once|-|TRBV6-1
CASGAPLRDKFQPQHF
TGTGCCAGCGGGGCTCCACTCCGGGACAAATTTCAGCCCCAGCATTTT
>TRBJ2-3|-|-|TRBV7-3
CASSLGVDTQYF
TGTGCCAGCAGCTTAGGTGTAGATACGCAGTATTTT
>TRBJ2-3|-|-|TRBV20-1
CSATNVEDTQYF
TGCAGTGCTACGAACGTCGAAGATACGCAGTATTTT
>TRBJ2-1|-|TRBD2|TRBV11-3
CASSFRGGPYNEQFF
TGTGCCAGCAGCTTTCGGGGGGGCCCCTACAATGAGCAGTTCTTC
>TRBJ2-7|-|TRBD1|TRBV12-3/TRBV12-4
CASSLRGQGYEQYF
TGTGCCAGCAGTTTACGTGGACAGGGATACGAGCAGTACTTC
>TRBJ1-1|once|-|TRBV6-5
CASSYSSRQANTEAFF
TGTGCCAGCAGTTACTCTAGTCGACAGGCGAACACTGAAGCTTTCTTT
>TRBJ2-5|once|TRBD1|TRBV25-1
CASSEPRTGVKETQYF
TGTGCCAGCAGTGAACCCCGGACAGGGGTGAAAGAGACCCAGTACTTC
>TRBJ2-3|-|-|TRBV9
CASSVSGGDSDTQYF
TGTGCCAGCAGCGTCTCAGGGGGGGATTCAGATACGCAGTATTTT
>TRBJ2-7|-|-|TRBV7-9
CASSLLGRQYF
TGTGCCAGCAGCTTATTGGGGAGGCAGTACTTC
>TRBJ2-7|once|TRBD2|TRBV4-1
CASSQLTSGGSSYEQYF
TGCGCCAGCAGCCAATTGACTAGCGGGGGTAGCTCCTACGAGCAGTACTTC
>TRBJ2-7|-|TRBD2|TRBV30
CAWSVFGPSGTYEQYF
TGTGCCTGGAGTGTATTTGGGCCTAGCGGAACCTACGAGCAGTACTTC
>TRBJ1-2|-|-|TRBV5-1
CASSLSQGVNYGYTF
TGCGCCAGCAGCTTGAGTCAGGGTGTCAACTATGGCTACACCTTC